This TCR beta chain was identified during a study of cytomegalovirus exposure and HLA in healthy donors. Study-level findings and limits: Rarity held for most TCR sequences, but there were some public TCRs that occurred in many donors. Across all donors, roughly uniform sequencing depth was an assumption of the presence/absence analyses.

The CDR3 spans 16 residues. V shed 4 bases and J 3 bases; nucleotides not matched to a gene: 4. Germline CDR1 reads SGHTA; CDR2 reads FQGNSA. PCR involved 60 Vbeta and 13 Jbeta primers. TCRdb keeps only in-frame clones here, not all; method: immunoSEQ multiplex PCR. The sample has 80,000 to 95,000 clones, roughly 85% seen once. Note on this clone: Antigen specificity is unknown.

The V and J genes are TRBV7-2 and TRBJ1-5, with 12 bases fitting TRBD1. The sequence came from a female donor in good health and CMV-seronegative. Sequenced sample: PBMCs. CDR3 sequence: CASSSRDRGPNQPQHF. The CDR3 region has the DNA TGTGCCAGCAGCTCCCGGGACAGGGGGCCCAATCAGCCCCAGCATTTT.